The TCR beta chain under discussion was sequenced for a study of cytomegalovirus exposure and HLA in healthy donors. The CDR3 has 15 residues. Germline lookup yields CDR1 MNHNS and CDR2 SASEGT. The trim removed 2 bases at V and 7 bases at J, leaving 8 bases unmatched. The protocol was immunoSEQ multiplex PCR, while the TCRdb copy is restricted to in-frame clones and leaves out a portion. The table lists 200,000 to 250,000 clones, just over 90% of them singletons. The clonotype originates from a woman younger than 35 in good health and CMV-seronegative. The rearrangement uses TRBV6-1 and TRBJ2-7; 10 nucleotides match TRBD1. The sequenced sample consisted of PBMCs. The CDR3 here is CASSELTGQGREQYF. The CDR3 coding sequence is TGTGCCAGCAGTGAACTCACGGGACAGGGGAGGGAGCAGTACTTC.